This TCR beta chain was sequenced during a study of regulatory T cells in long-lasting Graves disease. Researchers made TCR beta libraries by using iRepertoire HTBI primers and running Arm-PCR on CDR3 regions. Each CDR3 protein is one row after TCRdb ran MiXCR on the multiplex PCR reads. The sample holds about 560,000 distinct CDR3 sequences, 15% to 20% seen once. Time point specified: newly diagnosed GD, antithyroid drugs for less than 3 months. Making the TCR library involved RNA that had been extracted from PBMCs. This clonotype came up many times. The antigen remains unidentified. Study findings and constraints: Lower TCR diversity characterized persistent Graves' patients relative to newly diagnosed patients. Persistent disease preferred TRBV28, TRBJ1-2 and TRBJ2-5; new disease, TRBV20-1 and TRBJ2-1.

Germline assignment: CDR1 KGHSH and CDR2 LQKENI. This CDR3 comprises 15 residues. V trimming: 3 bases; J trimming: 3 bases; junction bases outside the gene matches: 5. The sample was also reused in another study, on T cells in Graves' hyperthyroidism and ophthalmopathy. That work states: Expanded thyroid clonotypes (above 0.001) were mostly also found in blood.

This clonotype originated in a young man with Graves disease. This rearrangement joins TRBV18 to TRBJ1-5; 7 bases map to TRBD1. Source: peripheral blood mononuclear cells (PBMCs), taken at new diagnosis, from a patient treated with antithyroid drugs. DNA for the CDR3: TGTGCCAGCTCACCGAGGGACAGCTACAATCAGCCCCAGCATTTT. Its translation is CASSPRDSYNQPQHF.